This T cell receptor beta chain emerged from a study of glioma-infiltrating T cells after dendritic cell vaccination. V was pared by 2 bases and J by 3 bases, with 5 bases between. There are 11 residues in the CDR3. From germline, CDR1 is DFQATT and CDR2 SNEGSKA (reference sequence). Assay used: immunoSEQ multiplex PCR; TCRdb lists only in-frame clones, some missing. The sample consists of around 62,000 clones, 75% to 90% of them appearing once. This receptor was obtained from a human donor with glioblastoma. Material: blood, obtained before dendritic cell vaccination. The rearrangement uses TRBV20-1 and TRBJ2-7; D call uncertain. The CDR3 is CSARSSYEQYF. CDR3 sequence (DNA): TGCAGTGCTAGATCGAGCTACGAGCAGTACTTC.